The T cell receptor beta chain described here comes from a study of blood T cells in healthy people across ages. Combining a sample-barcoded 5' primer with a J-beta primer mix, a second PCR ran for 7 to 11 cycles. Via MiXCR, TCRdb re-called the 5' RACE reads, giving one row per CDR3 protein. The sample lists about 1.6 million distinct CDR3 sequences, about 32% occurring once. The sequencing sample was made of blood. The sequence derives from a woman aged 25 to 39 in good health.

CDR3 sequence (DNA): TGCAGCGGGGGGGACTTTTCCTATGAGCAGTTCTTC. It codes for CSGGDFSYEQFF. The chain has TRBV29-1 and TRBJ2-1, with D maybe TRBD2 (6 bases). The CDR3 has 12 amino acids. The V end was cut by 7 bases, the J end by 8 bases, with 15 bases between. Germline loops: CDR1 SQVTM, CDR2 ANQGSEA.